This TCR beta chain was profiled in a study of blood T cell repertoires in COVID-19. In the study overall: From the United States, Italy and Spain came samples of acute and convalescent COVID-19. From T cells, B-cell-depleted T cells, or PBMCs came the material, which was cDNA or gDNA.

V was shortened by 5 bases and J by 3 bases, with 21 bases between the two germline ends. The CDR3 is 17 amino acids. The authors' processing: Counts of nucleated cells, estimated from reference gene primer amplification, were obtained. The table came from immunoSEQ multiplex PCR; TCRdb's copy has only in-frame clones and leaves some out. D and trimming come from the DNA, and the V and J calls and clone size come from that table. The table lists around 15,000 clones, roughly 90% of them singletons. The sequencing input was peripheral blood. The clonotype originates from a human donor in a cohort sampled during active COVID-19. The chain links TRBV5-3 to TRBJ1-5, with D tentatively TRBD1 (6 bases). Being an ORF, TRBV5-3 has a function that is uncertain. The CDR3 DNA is TGTGCCAGAAGACCTTGCTTCACAGACAGGAACAATCAGCCCCAGCATTTT. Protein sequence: CARRPCFTDRNNQPQHF.